Following are 16 T cell receptor beta chains from one sample sequenced in a study of beta chain features in type 1 diabetes. General study points: Moderate but significant shortening of TCRB CDR3s was recorded in all four CD4+ subsets from Type 1 diabetes patients.

These receptors have no identified antigens. Expressed TCRB transcripts were sequenced because the isolated RNA had all been reverse transcribed beforehand. The table came from immunoSEQ multiplex PCR; TCRdb's copy has only in-frame clones and leaves some out. Of under 55,000 clones listed, roughly 39% are singletons. Sequences were obtained from Tregs from blood. The receptors stem from a man aged 30 to 39 with type 1 diabetes.

This clone was observed a few times. This chain links TRBV25-1 with TRBJ2-3; TRBD2 aligns across 12 bases. In germline, CDR1 is MGHDK, CDR2 SYGVNS. The CDR3 is made up of 17 amino acids. V dropped 2 bases and J dropped 3; count of bases not matched to a gene: 6. The CDR3 loop reads CASSEPSGTSGTDTQYF. As DNA, the CDR3 is TGTGCCAGCAGTGAACCCTCCGGGACTAGCGGGACAGATACGCAGTATTTT. The full variable domain, with the rest looked up from reference TRBV25-1 and TRBJ2-3, is EADIYQTPRYLVIGTGKKITLECSQTMGHDKMYWYQQDPGMELHLIHYSYGVNSTEKGDLSSESTVSRIRTEHFPLTLESARPSHTSQYLCASSEPSGTSGTDTQYFGPGTRLTVL.

J is TRBJ1-1 and V is TRBV19; D unresolved. The ends were cut back, 7 bases at V and 0 bases at J, with 12 bases in the middle. This CDR3 has 14 amino acids. Germline CDR1 LNHDA, CDR2 SQIVND (reference sequence). Here the CDR3 DNA reads TGTGCCAGTACCACGACTGGAATGAACACTGAAGCTTTCTTT. Its translation: CASTTTGMNTEAFF.

There are a few counts of this clone. The same CDR3 arises from other DNA sequences in this sample as well. The chain is built from TRBV15 and TRBJ2-1; D call uncertain. Between the trimmed V and J ends, which lost 2 bases and 7 bases, there was a span of 12 bases. Germline V gene data show CDR1 as LNHNV and CDR2 as YYDKDF (reference sequence). The CDR3 contains 14 residues. The CDR3 sequence: CATSRPGPGNEQFF. CDR3 DNA sequence: TGTGCCACCAGCAGACCTGGTCCCGGGAATGAGCAGTTCTTC.

The CDR3 coding sequence is TGTGCCAGCGGATTACTAGCGTCCTCCTACGAGCAGTACTTC. Translation gives CASGLLASSYEQYF. The rearrangement links TRBV7-2 to TRBJ2-7; 7 bases fit TRBD2. The CDR3 totals 14 residues. Looked up from germline, CDR1 is SGHTA and CDR2 is FQGNSA. The V and J ends lost 8 bases and 0 bases, in that order; junction bases with no gene match: 7.

The rearrangement uses TRBV7-9 and TRBJ2-1, with 11 bases identical to TRBD1. CDR1 is SEHNR and CDR2 is FQNEAQ in the germline V gene (reference sequence). Germline trimming cut 1 base from V and 7 bases from J; bases unmatched to any gene: 6. The CDR3 consists of 16 residues. The CDR3 region is CASSLGPGQGANEQFF. DNA for the CDR3: TGTGCCAGCAGCTTAGGGCCTGGACAGGGGGCGAATGAGCAGTTCTTC.

The rearrangement links TRBV6-1 to TRBJ2-3; TRBD1 aligns across 12 bases. Trimming removed 8 bases from V and 3 bases from J; junction bases left unmatched: 3. The CDR3 totals 14 residues. In germline, CDR1 is MNHNS, CDR2 SASEGT. CDR3 sequence: CASGDRGRTDTQYF. The CDR3, as DNA: TGTGCCAGCGGGGACAGGGGGCGGACAGATACGCAGTATTTT.

The chain couples TRBV7-2 to TRBJ1-2; D gene ambiguous. CDR1 is SGHTA and CDR2 is FQGNSA in the germline V gene. Trimming removed 2 bases at V and 6 bases at J, with 7 bases between. The CDR3 has 12 amino acids. The CDR3 is CASSLNLDGYTF. The CDR3 DNA reads TGTGCCAGCAGCTTAAACTTGGATGGCTACACCTTC.

The CDR3 DNA sequence: TGTGCCAGCTCTCTGGGGGCCTCTAATGAAAAACTGTTTTTT. Residues: CASSLGASNEKLFF. This chain uses TRBV18 with TRBJ1-4, with a weak D call TRBD1 (6 bases). Trimming removed 6 bases from V and 3 bases from J, with 11 bases in between. The germline V gene has CDR1 KGHSH and CDR2 LQKENI. CDR3 length equals 14 residues.

The chain is built from TRBV28 and TRBJ2-5, with D perhaps TRBD1 (5 bases). Trimming pared 3 bases from V and 2 bases from J, leaving 13 bases between. The CDR3 has 15 residues. The V gene's germline CDR1 is MDHEN and CDR2 SYDVKM. The CDR3 nucleotides are TGTGCCAGCAGTTTCCCACTCGCAGGGCAAGAGACCCAGTACTTC. Its translation: CASSFPLAGQETQYF. The whole variable domain, remainder taken from reference TRBV28 and TRBJ2-5, is DVKVTQSSRYLVKRTGEKVFLECVQDMDHENMFWYRQDPGLGLRLIYFSYDVKMKEKGDIPEGYSVSREKKERFSLILESASTNQTSMYLCASSFPLAGQETQYFGPGTRLLVL.

A few counts support this clone. The gene calls are TRBV28 and TRBJ1-2; D gene ambiguous. V shed 11 bases and J shed 0 bases, with 16 bases lying between them. CDR1 and CDR2 (germline): MDHEN, SYDVKM. The CDR3 runs to 14 residues. Written as DNA, the CDR3 is TGTGCCGGAAGCAGTGGCAGGACTAACTATGGCTACACCTTC. Its translation: CAGSSGRTNYGYTF.

The V and J genes are TRBV7-2 and TRBJ1-2; tentatively, D is TRBD1 (6 bases). This CDR3 comprises 15 residues. Trimming left V 3 bases short and J 0 bases short, with 11 bases between. Germline lookup yields CDR1 SGHTA and CDR2 FQGNSA. The CDR3 sequence: CASSFDRNSNYGYTF. For the CDR3, the DNA is TGTGCCAGCAGCTTTGACAGGAACTCTAACTATGGCTACACCTTC.

In its sample, this clone was seen a few times. The J gene is TRBJ1-5, the V gene TRBV7-2; no reliable D call. CDR1 and CDR2 from the germline V gene are SGHTA and FQGNSA. The CDR3 is 15 residues long. Trimming removed 5 bases at V and 1 base at J, with 12 bases between. The CDR3 bases are TGTGCCAGCAGCCCGCTCATGGGCAGCAATCAGCCCCAGCATTTT. Protein product: CASSPLMGSNQPQHF.

The chain recombines TRBV9 with TRBJ2-3, with a tentative D call TRBD1 (7 bases). Germline V gene data show CDR1 as SGDLS and CDR2 as YYNGEE. This CDR3 region has 15 residues. V was clipped by 3 bases and J by 2 bases, with 13 bases between them. The CDR3 nucleotides read TGTGCCAGCAGCGCGGAGGGACAGAACACAGATACGCAGTATTTT. Its protein is CASSAEGQNTDTQYF.

The J gene is TRBJ2-7, the V gene TRBV28, with 7 bases identical to TRBD1. The V and J ends lost 8 bases and 0 bases, in that order; junction bases with no gene match: 7. CDR3 length: 14 amino acids. Germline CDR1 reads MDHEN; CDR2 reads SYDVKM. The CDR3: CASRDSRGSYEQYF. The CDR3 nucleotides read TGTGCCAGCCGGGACAGCCGAGGCTCCTACGAGCAGTACTTC.

Here the CDR3 reads CASIPRGNYGYTF. The DNA of the CDR3 is TGTGCCAGCATCCCGCGCGGGAACTATGGCTACACCTTC. This chain connects TRBV6-1 to TRBJ1-2; no firm D call. This CDR3 spans 13 amino acids. Trimming cost V 7 bases and J 2 bases, with 11 bases left between them. CDR1 and CDR2 from the germline V gene are MNHNS and SASEGT.

This clone was counted between two and nine times. V usage is TRBV19 and J usage is TRBJ2-1; TRBD1 is a possible D gene (5 bases). The CDR3 consists of 13 residues. CDR1 and CDR2 (germline): LNHDA, SQIVND (reference sequence). Between the trimmed V and J ends, which lost 5 bases and 15 bases, there was a span of 20 bases. Here the CDR3 reads CASSEQGRPPPFF. The CDR3 nucleotides read TGTGCCAGTAGTGAGCAGGGCCGACCACCTCCGTTCTTC.